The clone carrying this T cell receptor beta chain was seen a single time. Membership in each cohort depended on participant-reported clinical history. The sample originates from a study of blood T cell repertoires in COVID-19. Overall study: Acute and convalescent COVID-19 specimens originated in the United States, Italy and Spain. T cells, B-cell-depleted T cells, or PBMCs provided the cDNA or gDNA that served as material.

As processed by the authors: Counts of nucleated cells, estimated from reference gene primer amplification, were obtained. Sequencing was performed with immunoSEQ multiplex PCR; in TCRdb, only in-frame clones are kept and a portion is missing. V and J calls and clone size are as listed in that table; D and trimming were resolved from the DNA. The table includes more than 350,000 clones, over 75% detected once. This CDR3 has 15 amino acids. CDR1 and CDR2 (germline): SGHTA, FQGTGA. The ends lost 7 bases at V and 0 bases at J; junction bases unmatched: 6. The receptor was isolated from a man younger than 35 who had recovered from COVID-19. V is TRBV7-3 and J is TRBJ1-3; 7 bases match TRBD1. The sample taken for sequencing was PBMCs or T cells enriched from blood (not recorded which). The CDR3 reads CASTNRGFSGNTIYF. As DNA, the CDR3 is TGTGCCAGCACCAACAGGGGATTCTCTGGAAACACCATATATTTT.